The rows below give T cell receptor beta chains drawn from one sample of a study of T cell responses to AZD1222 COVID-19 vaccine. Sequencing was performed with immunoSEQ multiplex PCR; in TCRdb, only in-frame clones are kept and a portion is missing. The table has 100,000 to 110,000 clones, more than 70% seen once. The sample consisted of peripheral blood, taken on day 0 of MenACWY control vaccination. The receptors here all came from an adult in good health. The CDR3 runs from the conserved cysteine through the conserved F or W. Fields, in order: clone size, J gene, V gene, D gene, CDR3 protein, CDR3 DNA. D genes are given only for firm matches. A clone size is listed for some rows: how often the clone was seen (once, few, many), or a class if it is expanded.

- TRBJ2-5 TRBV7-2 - CASSLTGELETQYF TGTGCCAGCAGCTTAACGGGGGAGTTAGAGACCCAGTACTTC
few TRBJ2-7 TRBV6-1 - CASSDAGYEQYF TGTGCCAGCAGTGACGCGGGCTACGAGCAGTACTTC
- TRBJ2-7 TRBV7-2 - CASSLGLTTYEQYF TGTGCCAGCAGCCTTGGACTAACGACCTACGAGCAGTACTTC
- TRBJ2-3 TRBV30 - CAWSAQSSGTGTYF TGTGCCTGGAGTGCACAATCCTCCGGGACGGGCACGTATTTT
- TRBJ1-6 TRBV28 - CASSSAPRGNSPLHF TGTGCCAGCAGTTCCGCCCCGCGCGGTAATTCACCCCTCCACTTT
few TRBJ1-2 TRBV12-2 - CASRLRTDWDYGYTF TGTGCAAGTCGCCTCAGGACGGACTGGGACTATGGCTACACCTTC
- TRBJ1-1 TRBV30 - CAWSVGTVYEAFF TGTGCCTGGAGTGTAGGTACGGTTTATGAAGCTTTCTTT
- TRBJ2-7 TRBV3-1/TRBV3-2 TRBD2 CASSHRGASGTHEQYF TGTGCCAGCAGCCACCGGGGGGCTAGCGGGACCCACGAGCAGTACTTC
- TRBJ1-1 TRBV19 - CASSGREGSPVNTEAFF TGTGCCAGTAGTGGTCGGGAGGGCAGTCCCGTGAACACTGAAGCTTTCTTT
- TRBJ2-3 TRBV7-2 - CASSFTDTQYF TGTGCCAGCAGCTTCACAGATACGCAGTATTTT
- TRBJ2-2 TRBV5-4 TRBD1 CASSVIVGPRQGNTGELFF TGTGCCAGCAGCGTTATCGTAGGGCCGCGACAGGGAAACACCGGGGAGCTGTTTTTT
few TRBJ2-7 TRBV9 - CASSAAAVGEQYF TGTGCCAGCAGCGCCGCGGCGGTCGGCGAGCAGTACTTC
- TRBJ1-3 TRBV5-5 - CASSLRGTLSGNTIYF TGTGCCAGCAGCTTGAGAGGGACTCTCTCTGGAAACACCATATATTTT
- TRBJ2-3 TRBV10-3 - CAIRYGGGPTDTQYF TGTGCCATCAGATATGGGGGGGGGCCCACAGATACGCAGTATTTT
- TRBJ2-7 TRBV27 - CASSLSAGEQYF TGTGCCAGCAGTTTGTCAGCCGGTGAGCAGTACTTC
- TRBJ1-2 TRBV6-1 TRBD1 CASSDQTGSYGYTF TGTGCCAGCAGTGACCAGACAGGGTCCTATGGCTACACCTTC